This TCR beta chain was recovered during a study of breast tumors, draining lymph nodes, adjacent tissues (dated by TCRdb to 2016 to 2017). In terms of the full investigation: The study compared TCR beta repertoires across tumor, adjacent nontumor tissue and axillary lymph nodes from breast cancer patients. In human breast cancer, the study set out to assess how tumor, surrounding tissue and draining lymph node repertoires relate to one another and whether T cells might be exchanged between them. The research as a whole found: A scenario in which most tumor T cells derive from the lymph node and then expand within tumor tissue was judged to be consistent with the data. In luminal-like breast cancer, tumor and nontumor tissue repertoires resembled each other significantly more than in basal-like breast cancer. The study presented the conclusion that tumor T cells originate in lymph nodes as consistent with a hypothesis, not as something directly demonstrated. T-cell repertoire diversity in tumors was found to be lower than in lymph nodes but higher than in nontumor tissue, and preferential V and J gene usage was observed.

Lymph node samples came from the axillary draining lymph nodes of breast cancer patients. This clonotype was detected ten times or more. It lacks a known antigen. Base quality data are lacking; no much larger clone is found one base away. Instrument on record: Illumina HiSeq 2000. Multiplex PCR amplification was used to build the TCR beta chain libraries. The amplified TCR beta chain products were analyzed by high-throughput sequencing. The public reads were reanalyzed by TCRdb: fastp trimming at Q25, MiXCR alignment, in-frame beta chains only. Each CDR3 protein gets just one entry, which takes the most common genes and DNA from the rows behind it. The sample contains 130,000 or so distinct CDR3 sequences, about 20% of them found a single time. The biggest ten clones account for roughly 2.5% of the sample. The CDR3, from cysteine to phenylalanine, totals 14 residues. Only CDR3 DNA is held: 42 bases, read in frame from base 1. CDR1 is given as MNHNS and CDR2 as SASEGT, both from the germline V gene. Unmatched junction bases come to 1, with V trimmed by 4 bases and J by 0 bases.

The TCR sequence derives from a female donor with breast cancer. Some clones in this sample may be carry-over from other donors' samples. Rearrangement joined TRBV6-1 to TRBJ2-7, and 9 junction bases match TRBD1. What was sequenced was axillary lymph node tissue. This receptor has the CDR3 CASSGGQGSYEQYF. The nucleotides are TGTGCCAGCAGTGGGGGACAGGGCTCCTACGAGCAGTACTTC.